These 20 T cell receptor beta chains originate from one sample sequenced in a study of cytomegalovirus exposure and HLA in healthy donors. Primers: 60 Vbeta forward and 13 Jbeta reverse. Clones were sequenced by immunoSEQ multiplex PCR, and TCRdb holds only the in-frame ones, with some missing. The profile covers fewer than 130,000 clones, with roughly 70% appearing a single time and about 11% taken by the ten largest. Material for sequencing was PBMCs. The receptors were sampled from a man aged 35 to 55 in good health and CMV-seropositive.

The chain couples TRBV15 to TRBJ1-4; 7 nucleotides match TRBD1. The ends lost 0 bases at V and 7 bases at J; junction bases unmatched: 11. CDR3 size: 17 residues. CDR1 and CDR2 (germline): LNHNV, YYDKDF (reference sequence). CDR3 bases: TGTGCCACCAGCAGAGATTCTGGAGGGGGCGGGCGTGAAAAACTGTTTTTT. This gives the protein CATSRDSGGGGREKLFF.

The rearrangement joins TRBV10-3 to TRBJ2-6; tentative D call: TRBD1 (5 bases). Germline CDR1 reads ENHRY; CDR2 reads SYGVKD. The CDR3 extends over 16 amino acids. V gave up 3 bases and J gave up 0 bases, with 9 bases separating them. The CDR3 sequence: CAISDDSSSGANVLTF. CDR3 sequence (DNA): TGTGCCATCAGTGATGACAGCAGCTCTGGGGCCAACGTCCTGACTTTC.

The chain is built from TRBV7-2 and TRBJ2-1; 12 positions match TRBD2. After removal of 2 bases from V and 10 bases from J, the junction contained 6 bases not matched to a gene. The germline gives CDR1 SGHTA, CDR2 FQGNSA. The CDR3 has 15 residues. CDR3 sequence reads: CASSLLAGGWGEQFF. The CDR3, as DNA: TGTGCCAGCAGCTTACTAGCGGGAGGGTGGGGGGAGCAGTTCTTC.

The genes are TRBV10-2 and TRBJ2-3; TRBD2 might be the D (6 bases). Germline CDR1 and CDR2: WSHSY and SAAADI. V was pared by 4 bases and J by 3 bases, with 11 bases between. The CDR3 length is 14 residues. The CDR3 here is CASSVGGLTDTQYF. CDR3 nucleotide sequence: TGCGCCAGCAGTGTGGGAGGTCTGACAGATACGCAGTATTTT.

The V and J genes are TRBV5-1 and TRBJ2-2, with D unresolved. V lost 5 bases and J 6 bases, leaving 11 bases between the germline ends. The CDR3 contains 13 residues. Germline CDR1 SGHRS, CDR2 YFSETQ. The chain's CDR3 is CASRVEKAGELFF. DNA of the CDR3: TGCGCCAGCAGGGTGGAGAAGGCCGGGGAGCTGTTTTTT.

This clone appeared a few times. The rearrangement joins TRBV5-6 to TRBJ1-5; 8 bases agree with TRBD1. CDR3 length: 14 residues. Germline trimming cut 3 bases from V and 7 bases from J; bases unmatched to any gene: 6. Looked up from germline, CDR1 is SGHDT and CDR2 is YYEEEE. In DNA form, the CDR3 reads TGTGCCAGCAGCTCCGGACAGGGTTCGCAGCCCCAGCATTTT. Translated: CASSSGQGSQPQHF.

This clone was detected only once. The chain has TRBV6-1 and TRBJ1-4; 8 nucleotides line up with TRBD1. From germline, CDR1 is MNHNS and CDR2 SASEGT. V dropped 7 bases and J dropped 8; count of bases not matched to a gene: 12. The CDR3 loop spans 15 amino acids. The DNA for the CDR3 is TGTGCCAGCATAGAATGGACAGGGAAAGGCGAAAAACTGTTTTTT. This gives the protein CASIEWTGKGEKLFF.

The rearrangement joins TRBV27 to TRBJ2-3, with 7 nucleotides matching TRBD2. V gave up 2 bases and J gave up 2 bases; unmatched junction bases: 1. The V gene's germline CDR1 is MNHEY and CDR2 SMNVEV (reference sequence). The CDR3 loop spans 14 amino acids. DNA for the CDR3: TGTGCCAGCAGTTTACGGGACTACACAGATACGCAGTATTTT. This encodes CASSLRDYTDTQYF.

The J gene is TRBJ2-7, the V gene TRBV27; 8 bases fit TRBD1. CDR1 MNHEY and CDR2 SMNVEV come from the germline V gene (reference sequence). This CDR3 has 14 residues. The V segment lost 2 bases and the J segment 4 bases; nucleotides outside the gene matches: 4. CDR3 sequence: CASSLQGAAYEQYF. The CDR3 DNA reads TGTGCCAGCAGTTTACAGGGGGCAGCGTACGAGCAGTACTTC.

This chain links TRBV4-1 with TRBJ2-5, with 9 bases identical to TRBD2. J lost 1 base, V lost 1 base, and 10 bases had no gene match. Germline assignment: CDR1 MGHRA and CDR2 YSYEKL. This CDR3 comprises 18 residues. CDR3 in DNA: TGCGCCAGCAGCCAAGTAGAGGCGGGAGGGGGGACCCAAGAGACCCAGTACTTC. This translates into CASSQVEAGGGTQETQYF.

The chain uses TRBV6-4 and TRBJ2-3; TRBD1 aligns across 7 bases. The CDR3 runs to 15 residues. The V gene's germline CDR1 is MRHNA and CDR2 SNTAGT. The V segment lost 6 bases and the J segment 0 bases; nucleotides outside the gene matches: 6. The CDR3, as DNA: TGTGCCAGCAGCCGAGACAGGGCAAGCACAGATACGCAGTATTTT. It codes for CASSRDRASTDTQYF.

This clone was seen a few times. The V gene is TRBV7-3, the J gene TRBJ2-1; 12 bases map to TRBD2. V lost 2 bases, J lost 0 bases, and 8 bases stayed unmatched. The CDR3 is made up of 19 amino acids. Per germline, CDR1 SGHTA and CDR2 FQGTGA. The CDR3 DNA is TGTGCCAGCAGCTTAGAGGCTAGCGGGAGGGCCAGCTCCTACAATGAGCAGTTCTTC. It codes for CASSLEASGRASSYNEQFF.

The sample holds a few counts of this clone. The DNA of the CDR3 is TGCGCCAGCAGCCAAGATGCGGGACAGGGCTGGTATGGCTACACCTTC. This translates into CASSQDAGQGWYGYTF. The gene calls are TRBV4-1 and TRBJ1-2; 9 nucleotides match TRBD1. The CDR3 has 16 residues. CDR1 MGHRA and CDR2 YSYEKL come from the germline V gene. V shed 0 bases, J shed 5 bases, and the junction held 7 bases outside the gene matches.

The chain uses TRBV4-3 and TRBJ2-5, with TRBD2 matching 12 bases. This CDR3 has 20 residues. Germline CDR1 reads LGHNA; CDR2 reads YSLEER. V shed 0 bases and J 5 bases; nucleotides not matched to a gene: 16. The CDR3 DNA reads TGCGCCAGCAGCCAAGATCCGGTCACGGCTAGCGGGAGGGCCGGGGAGACCCAGTACTTC. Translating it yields CASSQDPVTASGRAGETQYF.

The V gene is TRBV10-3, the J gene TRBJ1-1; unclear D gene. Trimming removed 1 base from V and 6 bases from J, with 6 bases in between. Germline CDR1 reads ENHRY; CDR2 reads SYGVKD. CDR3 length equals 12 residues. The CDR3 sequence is CAISELDSEAFF. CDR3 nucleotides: TGTGCCATCAGTGAGTTGGACTCTGAAGCTTTCTTT.

The CDR3 DNA follows: TGTGCCAGCAGCGAGTACAGGGAGGGTAGAGAGACCCAGTACTTC. Translated, it gives CASSEYREGRETQYF. The chain combines TRBV13 with TRBJ2-5; tentative D call: TRBD2 (7 bases). The CDR3 contains 15 residues. Trimming cost V 5 bases and J 4 bases, with 17 bases left between them. The germline gives CDR1 PRHDT, CDR2 FYEKMQ (reference sequence).

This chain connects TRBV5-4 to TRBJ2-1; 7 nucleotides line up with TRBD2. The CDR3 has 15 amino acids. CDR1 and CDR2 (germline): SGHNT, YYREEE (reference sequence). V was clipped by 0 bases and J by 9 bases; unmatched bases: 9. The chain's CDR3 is CASSLARDYRVEQFF. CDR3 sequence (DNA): TGTGCCAGCAGCTTGGCAAGGGACTATAGGGTTGAGCAGTTCTTC.

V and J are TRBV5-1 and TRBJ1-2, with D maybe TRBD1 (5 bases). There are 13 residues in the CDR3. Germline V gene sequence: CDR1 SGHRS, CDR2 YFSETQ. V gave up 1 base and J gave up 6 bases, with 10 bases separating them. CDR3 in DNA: TGCGCCAGCAGCTTGAAGGGGCTCGATGGCTACACCTTC. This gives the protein CASSLKGLDGYTF.

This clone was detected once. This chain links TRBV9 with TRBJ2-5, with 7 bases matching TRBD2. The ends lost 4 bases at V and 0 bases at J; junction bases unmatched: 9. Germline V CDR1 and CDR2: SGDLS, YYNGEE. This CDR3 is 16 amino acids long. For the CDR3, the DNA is TGTGCCAGCAGCCCCGGGAGGAGGGCCAACCAAGAGACCCAGTACTTC. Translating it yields CASSPGRRANQETQYF.

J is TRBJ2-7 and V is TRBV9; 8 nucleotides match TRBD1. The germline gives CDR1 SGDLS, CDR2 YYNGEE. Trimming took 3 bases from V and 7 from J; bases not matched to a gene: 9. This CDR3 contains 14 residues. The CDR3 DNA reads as TGTGCCAGCAGCGCCCGGCAGGGGGCGGGGGAGCAGTACTTC. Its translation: CASSARQGAGEQYF.